The present T cell receptor beta chain was sequenced within a study of blood T cell repertoires in COVID-19. Study in general: Spain, Italy and the United States supplied samples that represented acute and convalescent COVID-19. PBMCs, B-cell-depleted T cells, or T cells provided the cDNA or gDNA that made up the material.

CDR1 and CDR2 (germline): SGHTA, FQGNSA. The length of the CDR3 is 15 residues. V lost 5 bases and J lost 3; bases outside the gene matches: 7. Participants were aged 18 to 89 years from 20 to 30 US areas. The assay was immunoSEQ multiplex PCR, and TCRdb's table has in-frame clones only and misses some. The data contain under 450,000 clones, roughly nine tenths of them singletons. Sequences were obtained from PBMCs or T cells enriched from blood (not recorded which). The genes are TRBV7-2 and TRBJ2-7, with 10 positions matching TRBD1. This clonotype originated in a woman aged 40 to 55 who had been exposed to COVID-19. The CDR3 reads CASSPWTGGGYEQYF. The CDR3 DNA sequence: TGTGCCAGCAGCCCGTGGACAGGGGGTGGCTACGAGCAGTACTTC.